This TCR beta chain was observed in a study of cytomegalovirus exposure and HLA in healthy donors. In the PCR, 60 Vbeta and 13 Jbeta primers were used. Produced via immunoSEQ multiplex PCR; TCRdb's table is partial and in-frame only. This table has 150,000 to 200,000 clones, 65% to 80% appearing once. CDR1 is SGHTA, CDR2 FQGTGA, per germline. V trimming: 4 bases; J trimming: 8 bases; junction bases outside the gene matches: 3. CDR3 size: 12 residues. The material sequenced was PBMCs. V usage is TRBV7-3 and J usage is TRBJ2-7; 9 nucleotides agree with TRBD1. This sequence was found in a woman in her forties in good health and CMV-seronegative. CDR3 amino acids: CASSSGTGKQYF. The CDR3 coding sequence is TGTGCCAGCAGCTCCGGGACAGGGAAGCAGTACTTC.